This is a list of T cell receptor beta chains from one sample in a study of shared clonotypes between healthy human individuals. The method was immunoSEQ multiplex PCR; TCRdb's version includes in-frame clones alone and lacks a portion of them. The sample has approximately 740,000 clones; roughly 70% are singletons. Sequencing was done on a sample of memory CD4+ T cells sorted from blood. All receptors derive from a woman aged 25 to 45 in good health. The CDR3 runs from the conserved cysteine through the conserved F or W. The order of the fields is V gene, clone size, J gene, D gene, CDR3 protein, CDR3 DNA. A D gene is named only where the DNA matches it firmly. Not all rows give a size; the values are once, few, many and, for expanded clones, a class.

>TRBV5-1|-|TRBJ2-7|-
CASSLGQTPRYEQYF
TGCGCCAGCAGCTTAGGGCAAACACCGCGATACGAGCAGTACTTC
>TRBV11-2|-|TRBJ2-7|-
CASSTMARQFTYEQYF
TGTGCCAGCAGCACGATGGCACGACAGTTTACCTACGAGCAGTACTTC
>TRBV6-1|-|TRBJ2-7|-
CASSEAQDSSYEQYF
TGTGCCAGCAGTGAGGCACAGGACAGCTCCTACGAGCAGTACTTC
>TRBV7-9|-|TRBJ2-2|-
CASSFLVGEPNGELFF
TGTGCCAGCAGCTTCTTAGTAGGAGAGCCTAATGGGGAGCTGTTTTTT
>TRBV30|-|TRBJ1-2|-
CAWSHGLVGYTF
TGTGCCTGGAGTCACGGGTTAGTGGGCTACACCTTC
>TRBV5-3|-|TRBJ2-7|TRBD2
CARSLGLAGDIEQYF
TGTGCCAGAAGCTTGGGCCTAGCGGGAGATATCGAGCAGTACTTC
>TRBV11-2|few|TRBJ1-2|TRBD1
CASSLRAGTGNGYTF
TGTGCCAGCAGCTTACGAGCCGGGACAGGGAATGGCTACACCTTC
>TRBV6-5|-|TRBJ1-5|-
CASSYSKGSRPQHF
TGCGCCAGCAGTTACTCGAAGGGGAGTCGGCCCCAGCATTTT
>TRBV28|-|TRBJ1-1|-
CASRGNTEAFF
TGTGCCAGCCGGGGGAACACTGAAGCTTTCTTT
>TRBV6-5|many|TRBJ1-2|-
CASSYSVPGADYGYTF
TGTGCCAGCAGTTACTCGGTTCCGGGGGCGGACTATGGCTACACCTTC
>TRBV2|few|TRBJ1-5|TRBD1
CASRETGGDQPQHF
TGTGCCAGCAGGGAGACAGGGGGCGATCAGCCCCAGCATTTT
>TRBV19|-|TRBJ2-7|-
CASTMTHRQAYEQYF
TGTGCCAGTACCATGACCCACAGACAAGCCTACGAGCAGTACTTC
>TRBV7-2|-|TRBJ2-3|TRBD2
CASSLTLGGAGGGDTQYF
TGTGCCAGCAGCTTGACCCTCGGCGGAGCGGGAGGCGGAGATACGCAGTATTTT
>TRBV2|once|TRBJ2-7|-
CASSRRPGRVLEQYF
TGTGCCAGCAGTCGGAGACCGGGCAGGGTTTTGGAGCAGTACTTC
>TRBV28|-|TRBJ2-1|TRBD2
CASRAALAGKRDEQFF
TGTGCCAGTCGAGCAGCCCTAGCGGGAAAAAGGGATGAGCAGTTCTTC
>TRBV7-8|-|TRBJ2-1|TRBD1
CASNDRVSSYNEQFF
TGTGCCAGCAACGACAGGGTGAGCTCCTACAATGAGCAGTTCTTC
>TRBV15|-|TRBJ2-3|TRBD2
CATSREGLAGVGSVNTQYF
TGTGCCACCAGCAGAGAGGGACTAGCGGGAGTTGGGTCGGTGAATACGCAGTATTTT
>TRBV6-5|-|TRBJ2-1|TRBD1
CASSSQGDEQFF
TGTGCCAGCAGTTCTCAGGGGGATGAGCAGTTCTTC
>TRBV19|-|TRBJ1-4|-
CASSMGGVEKLFF
TGTGCCAGTAGTATGGGCGGCGTTGAAAAACTGTTTTTT
>TRBV11-3|-|TRBJ2-1|-
CASLISEQFF
TGTGCCAGCCTAATTAGTGAGCAGTTCTTC
>TRBV5-4|-|TRBJ2-7|TRBD2
CASSWPAGEQYF
TGTGCCAGCAGCTGGCCAGCGGGAGAGCAGTACTTC
>TRBV28|-|TRBJ2-1|TRBD2
CASSLGGYGEQFF
TGTGCCAGCAGTTTGGGGGGGTACGGTGAGCAGTTCTTC
>TRBV28|-|TRBJ2-1|TRBD1
CASSLYRGYNEQFF
TGTGCCAGCAGTTTATACAGGGGCTACAATGAGCAGTTCTTC
>TRBV7-3|-|TRBJ1-2|TRBD1
CASSLTGEGGYTF
TGTGCCAGCAGCCTCACAGGGGAGGGAGGCTACACCTTC
>TRBV27|-|TRBJ2-3|-
CASSLGSRFTDTQYF
TGTGCCAGCAGTTTGGGTTCCCGCTTCACAGATACGCAGTATTTT
>TRBV19|many|TRBJ2-1|-
CASSPTYNEQFF
TGTGCCAGTAGCCCCACCTACAATGAGCAGTTCTTC
>TRBV2|few|TRBJ1-2|-
CASSGRNYGYTF
TGTGCCAGCAGTGGGCGTAACTATGGCTACACCTTC
>TRBV25-1|-|TRBJ2-1|TRBD2
CASSAPERGRDEQFF
TGTGCCAGCTCAGCCCCCGAGCGGGGAAGGGATGAGCAGTTCTTC
>TRBV6-4|once|TRBJ2-1|TRBD2
CASSRDYRDYNEQFF
TGTGCCAGCAGTCGGGACTACCGGGATTACAATGAGCAGTTCTTC
>TRBV19|few|TRBJ1-5|TRBD1
CASSTVGTVSNQPQHF
TGTGCCAGTAGTACGGTAGGGACAGTTAGCAATCAGCCCCAGCATTTT
>TRBV7-2|-|TRBJ1-4|-
CASSPERRKLFF
TGTGCCAGCAGCCCCGAACGCCGCAAGCTGTTTTTT
>TRBV19|-|TRBJ2-1|TRBD2
CASTKTSGDLNEQFF
TGTGCCAGTACCAAGACTAGCGGAGACCTTAATGAGCAGTTCTTC
>TRBV6-6|-|TRBJ1-1|-
CASSSSKRNTEAFF
TGTGCCAGCAGTTCCTCTAAACGAAACACTGAAGCTTTCTTT
>TRBV7-2|-|TRBJ1-2|-
CASSFFPGSSAGGYTF
TGTGCCAGCAGCTTTTTCCCTGGGTCTTCAGCGGGTGGCTACACCTTC
>TRBV28|-|TRBJ2-3|TRBD1
CASSRRGPDTQYF
TGTGCCAGCAGTCGCAGGGGGCCGGATACGCAGTATTTT
>TRBV28|few|TRBJ1-2|TRBD1
CASSLNQGGLYGYTF
TGTGCCAGCAGTTTAAATCAGGGGGGCCTCTATGGCTACACCTTC
>TRBV11-2|once|TRBJ2-2|-
CASSNQAGQWELFF
TGTGCCAGCAGCAACCAAGCGGGACAGTGGGAGCTGTTTTTT
>TRBV6-1|once|TRBJ2-3|TRBD2
CASSEALAGADTQYF
TGTGCCAGCAGTGAAGCGCTAGCGGGAGCAGATACGCAGTATTTT
>TRBV14|-|TRBJ2-7|-
CASSLKWEQYF
TGTGCCAGCAGCCTTAAGTGGGAGCAGTACTTC
>TRBV18|-|TRBJ2-2|-
CASSPPYGAGELFF
TGTGCCAGCTCACCACCATATGGGGCCGGGGAGCTGTTTTTT
>TRBV5-4|-|TRBJ2-5|TRBD1
CASRYRGLGETQYF
TGTGCCAGCCGCTACAGGGGGCTTGGAGAGACCCAGTACTTC
>TRBV2|-|TRBJ2-2|TRBD2
CASSPIPGLAATGELFF
TGTGCCAGCAGTCCAATACCGGGACTAGCGGCCACCGGGGAGCTGTTTTTT
>TRBV6-5|-|TRBJ2-3|TRBD1
CASRSTGSKTDTQYF
TGTGCCAGCAGATCGACAGGGAGTAAGACAGATACGCAGTATTTT
>TRBV10-3|-|TRBJ1-2|-
CAISSDSALGYTF
TGTGCCATCAGTTCGGACAGCGCCCTCGGCTACACCTTC
>TRBV28|-|TRBJ2-5|-
CATHTGGETQYF
TGTGCCACCCACACAGGCGGGGAGACCCAGTACTTC
>TRBV15|-|TRBJ1-6|TRBD1
CATSRGQGGSPLHF
TGTGCCACCAGCAGAGGACAGGGCGGCTCACCCCTCCACTTT
>TRBV11-2|-|TRBJ2-3|TRBD2
CASSSQPTSGGTDTQYF
TGTGCCAGCAGCTCCCAACCGACTAGCGGAGGCACAGATACGCAGTATTTT
>TRBV7-9|-|TRBJ1-1|-
CASSLENAVTEAFF
TGTGCCAGCAGCTTAGAGAACGCCGTCACTGAAGCTTTCTTT
>TRBV7-8|-|TRBJ2-3|-
CASSLAPGTRSTDTQYF
TGTGCCAGCAGCTTAGCACCGGGGACCCGCAGCACAGATACGCAGTATTTT
>TRBV28|-|TRBJ2-5|-
CASSLSGEQYF
TGTGCCAGCAGTTTATCCGGAGAGCAGTACTTC
>TRBV28|-|TRBJ1-4|TRBD1
CASSSQGGGEKLFF
TGTGCCAGCAGTTCCCAGGGGGGAGGTGAAAAACTGTTTTTT
>TRBV19|-|TRBJ2-7|-
CASSIEIGRGNPYEQYF
TGTGCCAGTAGTATAGAGATCGGAAGAGGGAACCCCTACGAGCAGTACTTC
>TRBV5-1|once|TRBJ1-6|TRBD1
CASSIRQGGPYNSPLHF
TGCGCCAGCAGCATACGACAGGGCGGGCCCTATAATTCACCCCTCCACTTT
>TRBV28|-|TRBJ1-6|-
CASRLGQYSSNSPLHF
TGTGCCAGCCGCCTGGGGCAATACTCAAGCAATTCACCCCTCCACTTT
>TRBV29-1|-|TRBJ2-3|-
CSATQGTDTQYF
TGCAGCGCCACCCAGGGAACAGATACGCAGTATTTT